These 29 T cell receptor beta chains share one sample of origin, sequenced in a study of cytomegalovirus exposure and HLA in healthy donors. Primers for the PCR totalled 60 Vbeta and 13 Jbeta. The data were produced by immunoSEQ multiplex PCR, yet TCRdb's version contains in-frame clones alone and is incomplete. The table has about 88,000 clones, 90% seen once; the top ten hold about 2.5%. Sequencing was carried out using PBMCs. These receptors were taken from a man aged 18 to 35 in good health and CMV-seronegative.

The chain recombines TRBV2 with TRBJ2-7, with 14 bases that match TRBD2. Germline trimming cut 4 bases from V and 4 bases from J; bases unmatched to any gene: 9. The CDR3 runs to 17 residues. Germline V gene sequence: CDR1 SNHLY, CDR2 FYNNEI. Here the CDR3 reads CASSGPGLAGAIYEQYF. CDR3 in DNA: TGTGCCAGCAGTGGTCCGGGACTAGCGGGAGCCATATACGAGCAGTACTTC.

V and J are TRBV27 and TRBJ2-7; TRBD1 might be the D (5 bases). V shed 2 bases and J shed 5 bases, with 19 bases lying between them. Per germline, CDR1 MNHEY and CDR2 SMNVEV (reference sequence). This CDR3 has 16 amino acids. The CDR3 reads CASSLMPSRDAHEQYF. The CDR3 nucleotides read TGTGCCAGCAGTTTAATGCCCAGCAGGGATGCACACGAGCAGTACTTC.

This chain uses TRBV6-1 with TRBJ2-7; no firm D call. The CDR3 covers 13 residues. Germline V gene data show CDR1 as MNHNS and CDR2 as SASEGT. V was pared by 4 bases and J by 3 bases, with 10 bases between. The CDR3 DNA is TGTGCCAGCAGTGTCAAACCCAGCTACGAGCAGTACTTC. Translating it yields CASSVKPSYEQYF.

A word on this clone: Compared with germline, one end of the junction differs, possibly owing to a read error. The gene calls are TRBV7-9 and TRBJ2-1, with a tentative D call TRBD1 (6 bases). The CDR3 contains 18 residues. In germline, CDR1 is SEHNR, CDR2 FQNEAQ (reference sequence). CDR3 sequence (DNA): TGTGCCAGCAGCTTATTTCGGCCGGGGATAGCACGGGACAATGACCCAATCTTC. It yields the protein CASSLFRPGIARDNDPIF.

The chain has TRBV27 and TRBJ2-7, with D possibly matching TRBD2 (6 bases). This CDR3 contains 15 residues. Looked up from germline, CDR1 is MNHEY and CDR2 is SMNVEV (reference sequence). Trimming cost V 4 bases and J 3 bases, with 16 bases left between them. In DNA form, the CDR3 reads TGTGCCAGCAGTTCACCGGGACTGGGGTTCTACGAGCAGTACTTC. This encodes CASSSPGLGFYEQYF.

This clone came up a few times. The rearrangement joins TRBV9 to TRBJ1-5; no firm D call. The V gene's germline CDR1 is SGDLS and CDR2 YYNGEE. Trimming shortened V by 2 bases and J by 0 bases, and 6 bases separated the two germline ends. The CDR3 sequence is 14 residues long. Here the CDR3 reads CASSVGVSNQPQHF. CDR3 DNA: TGTGCCAGCAGCGTGGGAGTTAGCAATCAGCCCCAGCATTTT.

The chain combines TRBV5-1 with TRBJ2-5; 11 bases are a match to TRBD2. CDR1 is SGHRS and CDR2 is YFSETQ in the germline V gene. CDR3 size: 16 residues. Losses at the gene ends were 1 base for V and 1 base for J; bases not matched to a gene: 3. In DNA, the CDR3 is TGCGCCAGCAGCTTGACAACTAGCGGGGGCCAAGAGACCCAGTACTTC. Its protein is CASSLTTSGGQETQYF.

The V gene is TRBV30, the J gene TRBJ2-1, with 14 positions matching TRBD2. The germline gives CDR1 GTSNPN, CDR2 SVGIG (reference sequence). Trimming removed 3 bases from V and 5 bases from J; junction bases left unmatched: 3. CDR3 length: 15 amino acids. The CDR3: CAWSKGLAGDNEQFF. CDR3 DNA: TGTGCCTGGAGCAAGGGACTAGCGGGAGACAATGAGCAGTTCTTC.

The chain is built from TRBV7-3 and TRBJ2-7, with 7 bases aligning to TRBD2. Germline V CDR1 and CDR2: SGHTA, FQGTGA. V was clipped by 2 bases and J by 7 bases; unmatched bases: 11. CDR3 length: 15 residues. The CDR3 region is CASSLGAVRRGEQYF. CDR3 DNA: TGTGCCAGCAGCTTAGGGGCGGTACGGCGGGGGGAGCAGTACTTC. Combining the CDR3 with reference TRBV7-3 and TRBJ2-7 gives the whole variable domain GAGVSQTPSNKVTEKGKYVELRCDPISGHTALYWYRQSLGQGPEFLIYFQGTGAADDSGLPNDRFFAVRPEGSVSTLKIQRTERGDSAVYLCASSLGAVRRGEQYFGPGTRLTVT.

This clone has a single count. The gene calls are TRBV2 and TRBJ2-1, with D possibly being TRBD2 (5 bases). CDR3 length: 16 residues. Germline V gene sequence: CDR1 SNHLY, CDR2 FYNNEI. V was pared by 7 bases and J by 0 bases, with 16 bases between. This chain's CDR3 is CASKVGEDFSYNEQFF. The DNA for the CDR3 is TGTGCCAGCAAAGTCGGGGAAGATTTCTCCTACAATGAGCAGTTCTTC.

The genes are TRBV11-1 and TRBJ2-1, with D possibly matching TRBD2 (6 bases). Germline V gene data show CDR1 as SGHAT and CDR2 as FQDESV (reference sequence). V was pared by 1 base and J by 8 bases, with 9 bases between. The CDR3 spans 13 residues. The CDR3 DNA sequence: TGTGCCAGCAGCTTAGACCTAGCGTATGAGCAGTTCTTC. Protein sequence: CASSLDLAYEQFF.

The V call is TRBV14, the J call TRBJ1-1; D not resolved. Per germline, CDR1 SGHDN and CDR2 FVKESK. The length of the CDR3 is 15 residues. The V gene lost 0 bases and the J gene lost 4 bases, with 12 bases spanning the gap. This chain's CDR3 is CASSQEKGVSTEAFF. The DNA of the CDR3 is TGTGCCAGCAGCCAAGAGAAGGGAGTGAGCACTGAAGCTTTCTTT.

V gene TRBV25-1 combines with J gene TRBJ1-6, with 10 nucleotides matching TRBD1. V trimming: 4 bases; J trimming: 10 bases; junction bases outside the gene matches: 4. CDR1 is MGHDK, CDR2 SYGVNS, per germline. This CDR3 spans 14 amino acids. Here the CDR3 reads CASSGDRGESPLHF. In DNA, the CDR3 is TGTGCCAGCAGTGGGGACAGGGGCGAGTCACCCCTCCACTTT.

This chain uses TRBV6-5 with TRBJ2-1; possible D gene TRBD2, 6 bases. The CDR3 loop spans 15 amino acids. The germline V gene has CDR1 MNHEY and CDR2 SVGAGI. V dropped 7 bases and J dropped 7 bases, with 20 bases sitting between them. CDR3 nucleotide sequence: TGTGCCAGCACCCCTAGCACGGGGAGGCATAATGAGCAGTTCTTC. This codes for CASTPSTGRHNEQFF.

The V and J genes are TRBV6-1 and TRBJ2-2; 7 positions match TRBD1. Germline V CDR1 and CDR2: MNHNS, SASEGT. Losses at the gene ends were 7 bases for V and 7 bases for J; bases not matched to a gene: 9. This CDR3 is 14 amino acids long. CDR3 DNA sequence: TGTGCCAGCACCACACAGGGGAATGGCGGGGAGCTGTTTTTT. This encodes CASTTQGNGGELFF.

The genes are TRBV7-8 and TRBJ2-5, with D unclear. V was cut by 0 bases and J by 4 bases, with 9 bases left in between. The CDR3 spans 14 residues. Per germline, CDR1 SGHVS and CDR2 FQNEAQ. CDR3 DNA: TGTGCCAGCAGCTTAGCTGAACTCGGAGAGACCCAGTACTTC. Protein product: CASSLAELGETQYF.

This chain links TRBV7-2 with TRBJ2-5; no firm D call. The CDR3 runs to 14 residues. Germline-derived CDR1 and CDR2 are SGHTA and FQGNSA. Trimming removed 0 bases at V and 4 bases at J, with 9 bases between. The CDR3 DNA follows: TGTGCCAGCAGCTTAGCCCGGGTAGGAGAGACCCAGTACTTC. As protein: CASSLARVGETQYF. The full variable domain, rest sourced from reference TRBV7-2 and TRBJ2-5, is GAGVSQSPSNKVTEKGKDVELRCDPISGHTALYWYRQSLGQGLEFLIYFQGNSAPDKSGLPSDRFSAERTGGSVSTLTIQRTQQEDSAVYLCASSLARVGETQYFGPGTRLLVL.

The V and J genes are TRBV2 and TRBJ1-1, with 7 bases fitting TRBD1. The CDR3 is made up of 14 amino acids. Looked up from germline, CDR1 is SNHLY and CDR2 is FYNNEI. Unmatched junction bases numbered 7, after V lost 5 bases and J lost 4 bases. CDR3 loop: CASSLGTVVTEAFF. CDR3 coding DNA: TGTGCCAGCAGTCTCGGGACAGTTGTCACTGAAGCTTTCTTT.

The chain has TRBV2 and TRBJ1-4; a possible D gene is TRBD1 (6 bases). Trimming stripped 7 bases from V and 8 bases from J, with 14 bases between. The V gene's germline CDR1 is SNHLY and CDR2 FYNNEI. The CDR3 length is 13 residues. The CDR3 sequence: CASMGGGGEKLFF. In nucleotides, the CDR3 is TGTGCCAGCATGGGAGGGGGGGGAGAAAAACTGTTTTTT.

The gene calls are TRBV11-3 and TRBJ1-2; D may be TRBD1 (6 bases). The CDR3 extends over 16 amino acids. Germline CDR1 and CDR2: SGHNT and YENEEA. Trimming removed 3 bases from V and 4 bases from J, with 18 bases in between. Here the CDR3 DNA reads TGTGCCAGCAGCTTTCCCCCGTTGACAGGCATCTATGGCTACACCTTC. It yields the protein CASSFPPLTGIYGYTF.

The chain recombines TRBV7-2 with TRBJ1-5; the D gene is possibly TRBD1 (5 bases). The CDR3 is 14 residues long. Germline V gives CDR1 SGHTA, CDR2 FQGNSA. V lost 5 bases and J 0 bases, leaving 8 bases between the germline ends. CDR3 loop: CASSPDSSNQPQHF. DNA of the CDR3: TGTGCCAGCAGCCCCGACAGTAGCAATCAGCCCCAGCATTTT.

This chain uses TRBV7-6 with TRBJ2-5, with 11 nucleotides matching TRBD2. This CDR3 region has 18 residues. V lost 5 bases and J lost 2; bases outside the gene matches: 13. The germline CDR1 and CDR2 sequences are SGHVS and FNYEAQ. The CDR3 DNA reads as TGTGCCAGCAGCGTAGGAGGACTAGCGGGCCCCAGTCAAGAGACCCAGTACTTC. It yields the protein CASSVGGLAGPSQETQYF.

The chain is built from TRBV11-2 and TRBJ2-7, with D tentatively TRBD2 (6 bases). The CDR3 covers 14 residues. Trimming stripped 5 bases from V and 7 bases from J, with 18 bases between. Germline CDR1 SGHAT, CDR2 FQNNGV. This chain's CDR3 is CASSLRVRDLEQYF. In DNA form, the CDR3 reads TGTGCCAGCAGCCTACGGGTGCGGGACCTGGAGCAGTACTTC.

The V call is TRBV7-9, the J call TRBJ1-2; D gene unclear. The CDR3 is 13 residues long. V lost 6 bases, J lost 0 bases, and 8 bases lay in between. Germline-derived CDR1 and CDR2 are SEHNR and FQNEAQ (reference sequence). The CDR3 sequence: CASRGGANYGYTF. CDR3 DNA sequence: TGTGCCAGCAGAGGAGGAGCTAACTATGGCTACACCTTC. Drawing the rest from reference TRBV7-9 and TRBJ1-2, the complete variable domain is DTGVSQNPRHKITKRGQNVTFRCDPISEHNRLYWYRQTLGQGPEFLTYFQNEAQLEKSRLLSDRFSAERPKGSFSTLEIQRTEQGDSAMYLCASRGGANYGYTFGSGTRLTVV.

For the CDR3, the DNA is TGTGCCTGGAGTGTACGTCCAGGTAGAGAACTAGAGCTGTTTTTT. Translated, it gives CAWSVRPGRELELFF. The genes are TRBV30 and TRBJ1-4; D not certain. The CDR3 length is 15 residues. Trimming cost V 0 bases and J 14 bases, with 22 bases left between them. The germline V gene has CDR1 GTSNPN and CDR2 SVGIG (reference sequence).

This clone showed up just once. An end of the junction does not agree with germline; a read error may underlie this. This chain uses TRBV7-7 with TRBJ2-7, with TRBD1 identical over 9 bases. This CDR3 contains 14 residues. Germline CDR1 is SSHAT and CDR2 is FNYEAQ (reference sequence). Here the CDR3 DNA reads TGTGCTAGCAGCTTAGCCGGGACAGGGTCCGAGCAGTACTTC. Translated: CASSLAGTGSEQYF.

The chain couples TRBV4-2 to TRBJ2-1, with 12 nucleotides matching TRBD2. V was clipped by 2 bases and J by 3 bases; unmatched bases: 14. This CDR3 is built from 20 residues. Germline loops: CDR1 LGHNA, CDR2 YNFKEQ. The CDR3 DNA reads as TGTGCCAGCAGCCAACTAGGACTAGCGGGATCCCTTGCCCTCTACAATGAGCAGTTCTTC. Amino acid sequence: CASSQLGLAGSLALYNEQFF.

The chain combines TRBV5-8 with TRBJ2-1, with TRBD2 matching over 7 bases. Per the germline V gene, CDR1 is SGHTS and CDR2 is YDEGEE. The CDR3 has 15 residues. J was trimmed by 3 bases and V by 2 bases; bases with no gene match: 5. The CDR3 DNA reads TGTGCCAGCAGCTTTGGGGCTAGCGGCTACAATGAGCAGTTCTTC. Its protein is CASSFGASGYNEQFF.

The chain combines TRBV7-2 with TRBJ2-5; D perhaps matches TRBD1 (5 bases). V was clipped by 5 bases and J by 1 base, with 14 bases between them. This CDR3 is 15 amino acids long. CDR1 is SGHTA, CDR2 FQGNSA, per germline. CDR3 sequence (DNA): TGTGCCAGCAGCCACCCTACCCAGGGCCAAGAGACCCAGTACTTC. Protein sequence: CASSHPTQGQETQYF.